Shown below are 23 T cell receptor beta chains from a single sample sequenced in a study of cytomegalovirus exposure and HLA in healthy donors. With 60 Vbeta and 13 Jbeta primers, the PCR was carried out. This table comes from immunoSEQ multiplex PCR, and its TCRdb copy is limited to in-frame clones, with some not included. The sample yields 60,000 to 70,000 clones, around 78% seen once. The sample taken for sequencing was PBMCs. The receptors were sampled from a man aged 18-30 years in good health and CMV-seropositive.

The CDR3: CAWSSGAGNVLTF. The DNA for the CDR3 is TGTGCCTGGAGTTCAGGGGCCGGCAACGTCCTGACTTTC. V is TRBV30 and J is TRBJ2-6; possibly TRBD1 for D (6 bases). V was pared by 2 bases and J by 9 bases, with 11 bases between. CDR1 and CDR2 from the germline V gene are GTSNPN and SVGIG (reference sequence). The CDR3 contains 13 residues.

V usage is TRBV2 and J usage is TRBJ1-6; 8 bases match TRBD1. Per germline, CDR1 SNHLY and CDR2 FYNNEI. Trimming removed 5 bases from V and 5 bases from J; junction bases left unmatched: 17. The CDR3 is 19 amino acids. The DNA of the CDR3 is TGTGCCAGCAGTCTGGACAGGGTGTACCCTAATATCGATAATTCACCCCTCCACTTT. Amino acids: CASSLDRVYPNIDNSPLHF.

The chain uses TRBV13 and TRBJ2-5; TRBD2 is a possible D gene (7 bases). The CDR3 length is 15 residues. Germline V gives CDR1 PRHDT, CDR2 FYEKMQ (reference sequence). V was trimmed by 5 bases and J by 5 bases, leaving 18 bases between them. The CDR3 sequence is CASSTGRGGGETQYF. CDR3 coding DNA: TGTGCCAGCAGCACTGGGAGGGGGGGCGGGGAGACCCAGTACTTC.

V usage is TRBV30 and J usage is TRBJ1-5; no reliable D call. Germline CDR1 reads GTSNPN; CDR2 reads SVGIG (reference sequence). V lost 0 bases and J 5 bases, leaving 11 bases between the germline ends. This CDR3 contains 14 residues. The CDR3 nucleotides are TGTGCCTGGAGTGTAGGTCAGGAGGATCAGCCCCAGCATTTT. It codes for CAWSVGQEDQPQHF.

The J gene is TRBJ2-5, the V gene TRBV5-1, with TRBD2 matching 14 bases. The CDR3 runs 16 residues. V lost 4 bases and J lost 1; bases outside the gene matches: 3. Germline values: CDR1 SGHRS, CDR2 YFSETQ. CDR3 loop: CASSPGLAGGQETQYF. Here the CDR3 DNA reads TGCGCCAGCAGCCCTGGACTAGCGGGGGGCCAAGAGACCCAGTACTTC. Based on the CDR3 plus reference TRBV5-1 and TRBJ2-5, the full variable domain is KAGVTQTPRYLIKTRGQQVTLSCSPISGHRSVSWYQQTPGQGLQFLFEYFSETQRNKGNFPGRFSGRQFSNSRSEMNVSTLELGDSALYLCASSPGLAGGQETQYFGPGTRLLVL.

This clone came up once. The rearrangement uses TRBV29-1 and TRBJ2-7; TRBD1 matches 8 bases. J gave up 4 bases and V 4 bases, and 9 bases lay outside the gene matches. The CDR3 loop spans 14 amino acids. Germline V gives CDR1 SQVTM, CDR2 ANQGSEA. The CDR3 DNA reads as TGCAGCGTTGTTCTTGCGGGACAGGATTACGAGCAGTACTTC. This sequence encodes CSVVLAGQDYEQYF.

V is TRBV25-1 and J is TRBJ2-1, with unresolved D. This CDR3 has 11 residues. Trimming removed 4 bases at V and 10 bases at J, with 8 bases between. Per the germline V gene, CDR1 is MGHDK and CDR2 is SYGVNS. Here the CDR3 reads CASSALVEQFF. In DNA, the CDR3 is TGTGCCAGCAGTGCTTTAGTGGAGCAGTTCTTC. Looking up the rest from reference TRBV25-1 and TRBJ2-1 gives the full variable domain: EADIYQTPRYLVIGTGKKITLECSQTMGHDKMYWYQQDPGMELHLIHYSYGVNSTEKGDLSSESTVSRIRTEHFPLTLESARPSHTSQYLCASSALVEQFFGPGTRLTVL.

The chain uses TRBV9 and TRBJ1-4; weak D call: TRBD1 (6 bases). The CDR3 has 14 amino acids. CDR1 is SGDLS, CDR2 YYNGEE, per germline. With 3 bases removed from V and 7 bases from J, the gap between germline ends came to 13 bases. The CDR3 bases are TGTGCCAGCAGCGCGGACAGTAGCCTTGAAAAACTGTTTTTT. Protein sequence: CASSADSSLEKLFF. The variable domain in full, with the rest retrieved from reference TRBV9 and TRBJ1-4, is DSGVTQTPKHLITATGQRVTLRCSPRSGDLSVYWYQQSLDQGLQFLIQYYNGEERAKGNILERFSAQQFPDLHSELNLSSLELGDSALYFCASSADSSLEKLFFGSGTQLSVL.

The chain recombines TRBV30 with TRBJ1-1; D is uncertain. The germline V gene has CDR1 GTSNPN and CDR2 SVGIG (reference sequence). Between the trimmed V and J ends, which lost 3 bases and 0 bases, there was a span of 8 bases. The CDR3 spans 13 residues. CDR3 in amino acids: CAWSNHMNTEAFF. The CDR3, as DNA: TGTGCCTGGAGCAACCACATGAACACTGAAGCTTTCTTT.

The chain carries TRBV6-1 and TRBJ2-1, with D possibly TRBD2 on 5 matching bases. V was pared by 6 bases and J by 4 bases, with 10 bases between. Germline CDR1 reads MNHNS; CDR2 reads SASEGT. The CDR3 spans 13 residues. As DNA, the CDR3 is TGTGCCAGCAGGGAGTTAGCGTACAATGAGCAGTTCTTC. The encoded protein is CASRELAYNEQFF.

The rearrangement links TRBV6-5 to TRBJ1-2, with a possible D match to TRBD1 (5 bases). Germline lookup yields CDR1 MNHEY and CDR2 SVGAGI. This CDR3 has 11 amino acids. Trimming pared 11 bases from V and 3 bases from J, leaving 10 bases between. Here the CDR3 DNA reads TGTGCCGCGGGGGATGACTATGGCTACACCTTC. Translating it yields CAAGDDYGYTF.

The chain carries TRBV6-5 and TRBJ1-5, with no clear D. Germline V gene sequence: CDR1 MNHEY, CDR2 SVGAGI. Trimming took off 4 bases at V and 3 bases at J, with 7 bases between the two ends. This CDR3 is 13 amino acids long. In DNA form, the CDR3 reads TGTGCCAGCAGTTTACGGGACAATCAGCCCCAGCATTTT. Translated: CASSLRDNQPQHF.

This chain connects TRBV13 to TRBJ1-4; 8 bases agree with TRBD1. From germline, CDR1 is PRHDT and CDR2 FYEKMQ (reference sequence). The CDR3 runs to 14 residues. Trimming cost V 4 bases and J 7 bases; bases outside gene matches: 5. The CDR3 protein is CASSYGQGGEKLFF. CDR3 sequence (DNA): TGTGCCAGCAGCTACGGACAGGGAGGTGAAAAACTGTTTTTT.

This chain uses TRBV7-9 with TRBJ1-4; D not resolved. V lost 3 bases and J lost 3, with 8 bases in between. This CDR3 spans 14 amino acids. Germline V gene data show CDR1 as SEHNR and CDR2 as FQNEAQ (reference sequence). The CDR3 loop reads CASSLAESNEKLFF. As DNA, the CDR3 is TGTGCCAGCAGCTTGGCGGAGTCTAATGAAAAACTGTTTTTT.

The genes are TRBV29-1 and TRBJ2-7, with TRBD1 matching 10 bases. J lost 7 bases, V lost 4 bases, and 7 bases had no gene match. Looked up from germline, CDR1 is SQVTM and CDR2 is ANQGSEA. The CDR3 is 13 residues long. The CDR3 reads CSVAPGQGREQYF. Here the CDR3 DNA reads TGCAGCGTTGCCCCGGGACAGGGGCGTGAGCAGTACTTC.

Ten or more counts support this clone. The genes are TRBV6-1 and TRBJ1-5; D might be TRBD1 (5 bases). The CDR3 extends over 15 amino acids. V was clipped by 1 base and J by 8 bases, with 15 bases between them. CDR1 and CDR2 (germline): MNHNS, SASEGT. CDR3 sequence: CASSEGVGEGEPQHF. The CDR3 coding sequence is TGTGCCAGCAGTGAAGGAGTGGGGGAGGGCGAGCCCCAGCATTTT.

This chain joins TRBV6-1 and TRBJ1-4; 8 bases are shared with TRBD1. CDR3 length: 15 amino acids. The germline V gene has CDR1 MNHNS and CDR2 SASEGT. Unmatched junction bases numbered 7, after V lost 2 bases and J lost 8 bases. This chain's CDR3 is CASSEMGQALEKLFF. CDR3 in DNA: TGTGCCAGCAGTGAAATGGGACAGGCTCTGGAAAAACTGTTTTTT.

On this clone itself: This CDR3 is missing its conserved last phenylalanine or tryptophan, likely due to a read error. CDR3 protein: CASSSPAGAGNEQYL. The CDR3 DNA sequence: TGTGCCAGCAGCTCACCGGCGGGGGCGGGCAACGAGCAGTACCTC. The chain recombines TRBV11-2 with TRBJ2-7; perhaps TRBD2 as D (7 bases). Germline assignment: CDR1 SGHAT and CDR2 FQNNGV. The CDR3 is made up of 15 amino acids. V was pared by 4 bases and J by 5 bases, with 18 bases between.

The V call is TRBV7-8, the J call TRBJ2-7; the D gene is possibly TRBD1 (6 bases). The CDR3 is 13 residues long. CDR1 and CDR2 (germline): SGHVS, FQNEAQ. Deletions cut 5 bases from V and 5 bases from J, with 13 bases between. This chain's CDR3 is CASSPRTVDEQYF. As DNA, the CDR3 is TGTGCCAGCAGCCCCCGGACAGTGGACGAGCAGTACTTC.

Only a few counts were recorded for this clone. The V and J genes are TRBV19 and TRBJ2-1, with 7 bases identical to TRBD2. Germline lookup yields CDR1 LNHDA and CDR2 SQIVND (reference sequence). This CDR3 has 15 residues. V shed 9 bases and J 5 bases; nucleotides not matched to a gene: 13. This CDR3 is CASSLGRGRDNEQFF. CDR3 sequence (DNA): TGTGCCAGCTCCTTAGGACGGGGGAGGGACAATGAGCAGTTCTTC.

This clone was seen just once. V is TRBV9 and J is TRBJ1-2, with unresolved D. CDR3 length: 11 amino acids. Germline V gives CDR1 SGDLS, CDR2 YYNGEE. V was shortened by 6 bases and J by 5 bases, with 8 bases between the two germline ends. The CDR3 DNA sequence: TGTGCCAGCACGAGGGCGTATGGCTACACCTTC. Residues: CASTRAYGYTF.

V and J are TRBV9 and TRBJ1-1, with D perhaps matching TRBD1 (6 bases). The V gene's germline CDR1 is SGDLS and CDR2 YYNGEE. Trimming cost V 6 bases and J 1 base, with 13 bases left between them. The CDR3 runs to 14 residues. In nucleotides, the CDR3 is TGTGCCAGCACCGGGGGGACACAGAACACTGAAGCTTTCTTT. Its translation: CASTGGTQNTEAFF. Variable domain in full (rest from reference TRBV9 and TRBJ1-1): DSGVTQTPKHLITATGQRVTLRCSPRSGDLSVYWYQQSLDQGLQFLIQYYNGEERAKGNILERFSAQQFPDLHSELNLSSLELGDSALYFCASTGGTQNTEAFFGQGTRLTVV.

This chain links TRBV29-1 with TRBJ1-1; no clear D. CDR1 is SQVTM and CDR2 is ANQGSEA in the germline V gene. Trimming took off 2 bases at V and 7 bases at J, with 11 bases between the two ends. The CDR3 sequence is 12 residues long. This CDR3 reads CSVETPTGEAFF. As DNA, the CDR3 is TGCAGCGTTGAAACCCCCACGGGTGAAGCTTTCTTT.